The clone carrying this T cell receptor beta chain was observed a few times. This sample is drawn from a study of T cells after somatic rescue of genetic block. TCRdb's copy holds only in-frame clones and misses some; the assay was immunoSEQ multiplex PCR. The sample has 55,000 to 70,000 clones, 85% to 95% seen once. This CDR3 spans 15 amino acids. CDR1 LNHDA and CDR2 SQIVND come from the germline V gene (reference sequence). The germline V and J ends were trimmed by 4 bases and 2 bases, with 11 bases remaining between them. The TCR sequence derives from a man aged 35 to 55. Specimen: peripheral blood mononuclear cells (PBMCs). The V call is TRBV19, the J call TRBJ1-4; D is undetermined. Here the CDR3 DNA reads TGTGCCAGTAGTACCCGGACGGTGACTAATGAAAAACTGTTTTTT. As protein: CASSTRTVTNEKLFF.